The clone carrying this T cell receptor (beta chain) was observed at least ten times. Germline loops: CDR1 DFQATT, CDR2 SNEGSKA (reference sequence). The CDR3 is 14 amino acids. The V gene end was trimmed by 6 bases and the J gene end by 7 bases; junction bases not matched to a gene: 11. This entry is derived from a study of T cells in Graves' hyperthyroidism and ophthalmopathy. Across the study: Peripheral blood specimens were obtained at initial diagnosis, prior to any treatment.

Template material for amplifying TCR beta CDR3 regions consisted of RNA transcripts. HTBI primers were used for first-round RT-PCR of the TCR CDR3. TCRdb independently ran MiXCR on the multiplex PCR reads; one entry per CDR3 protein. The data contain about 400,000 distinct CDR3 sequences, around an eighth of them singletons. Material: blood. This TCR came from a man aged 50 to 59 with Graves' ophthalmopathy. The chain combines TRBV20-1 with TRBJ2-3, with 9 positions matching TRBD1. The CDR3 here is CSAFGDRDLYTQYF. CDR3 DNA sequence: TGCAGTGCATTCGGGGACAGGGACCTTTATACGCAGTATTTT.